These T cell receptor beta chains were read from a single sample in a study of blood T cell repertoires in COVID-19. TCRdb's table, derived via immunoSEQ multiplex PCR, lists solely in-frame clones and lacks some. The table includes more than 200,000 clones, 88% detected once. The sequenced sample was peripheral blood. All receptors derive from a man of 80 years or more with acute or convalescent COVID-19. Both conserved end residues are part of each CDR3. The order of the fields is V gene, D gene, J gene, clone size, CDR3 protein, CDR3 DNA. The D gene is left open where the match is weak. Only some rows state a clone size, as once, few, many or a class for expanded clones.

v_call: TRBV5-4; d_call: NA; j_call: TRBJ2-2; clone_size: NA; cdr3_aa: CASSSGGLDTGELFF; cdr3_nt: TGTGCCAGCAGCTCGGGCGGGTTGGACACCGGGGAGCTGTTTTTT
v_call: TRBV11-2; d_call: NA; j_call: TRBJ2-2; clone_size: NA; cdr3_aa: CASSPPGEDDTGELFF; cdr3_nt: TGTGCCAGCAGCCCTCCAGGGGAAGATGACACCGGGGAGCTGTTTTTT
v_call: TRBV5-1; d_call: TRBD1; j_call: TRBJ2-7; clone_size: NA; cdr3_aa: CASSLRGQGAGEQYF; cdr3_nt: TGCGCCAGCAGCTTGAGGGGCCAGGGGGCAGGGGAGCAGTACTTC
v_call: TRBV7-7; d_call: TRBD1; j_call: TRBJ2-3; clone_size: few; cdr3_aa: CASSQGQGLDGYTDTQYF; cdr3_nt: TGTGCTAGCAGCCAGGGACAGGGGCTGGATGGGTACACAGATACGCAGTATTTT
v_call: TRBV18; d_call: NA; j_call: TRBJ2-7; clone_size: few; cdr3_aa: CASSQISGVYEQYF; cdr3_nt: TGTGCCAGCTCCCAGATTAGCGGAGTTTACGAGCAGTACTTC
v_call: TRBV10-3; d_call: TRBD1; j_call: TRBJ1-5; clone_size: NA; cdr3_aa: CAITGPWTGRRNQPQHF; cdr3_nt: TGTGCCATCACCGGCCCCTGGACAGGGCGCCGCAATCAGCCCCAGCATTTT
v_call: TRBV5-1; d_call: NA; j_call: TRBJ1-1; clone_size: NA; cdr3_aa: CASSLGQGHQTEAFF; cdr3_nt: TGCGCCAGCAGCTTGGGCCAGGGACATCAGACTGAAGCTTTCTTT
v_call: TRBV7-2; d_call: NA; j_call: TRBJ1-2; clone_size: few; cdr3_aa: CASSLDGNYGYTF; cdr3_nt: TGTGCCAGCAGCTTAGACGGGAACTATGGCTACACCTTC
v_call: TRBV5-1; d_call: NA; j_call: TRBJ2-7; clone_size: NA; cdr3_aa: CASSLMGSTGEQYF; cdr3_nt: TGCGCCAGCAGCTTGATGGGATCTACGGGAGAGCAGTACTTC
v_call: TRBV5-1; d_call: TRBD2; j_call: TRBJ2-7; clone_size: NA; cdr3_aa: CASSSLAETSQYEQYF; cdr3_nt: TGCGCCAGCAGCTCCCTAGCGGAGACAAGTCAGTACGAGCAGTACTTC
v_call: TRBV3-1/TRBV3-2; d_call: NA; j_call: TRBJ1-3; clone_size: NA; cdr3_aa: CASSQTLSSGNTIYF; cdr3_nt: TGTGCCAGCAGCCAAACTCTTTCCTCTGGAAACACCATATATTTT
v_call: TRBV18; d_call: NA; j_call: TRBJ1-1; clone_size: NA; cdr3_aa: CASSLQGTDTEAFF; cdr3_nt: TGTGCCAGCTCACTCCAGGGGACGGACACTGAAGCTTTCTTT
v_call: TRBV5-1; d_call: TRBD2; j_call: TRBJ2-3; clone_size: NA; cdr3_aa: CASSWRGLELSTDTQYF; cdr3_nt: TGCGCCAGCAGCTGGAGGGGACTAGAGCTTAGCACAGATACGCAGTATTTT
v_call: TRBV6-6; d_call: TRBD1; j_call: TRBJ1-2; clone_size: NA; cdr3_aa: CASSSGQGTSNYGYTF; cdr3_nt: TGTGCCAGCAGTTCCGGACAGGGCACAAGTAACTATGGCTACACCTTC
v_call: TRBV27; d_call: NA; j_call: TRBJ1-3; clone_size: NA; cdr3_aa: CASSLYPKPSGNTIYF; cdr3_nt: TGTGCCAGCAGTTTATATCCGAAGCCCTCTGGAAACACCATATATTTT
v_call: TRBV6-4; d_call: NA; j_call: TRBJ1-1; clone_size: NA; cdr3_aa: CASRESDGMNTEAFF; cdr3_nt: TGTGCCAGCAGAGAATCTGACGGGATGAACACTGAAGCTTTCTTT
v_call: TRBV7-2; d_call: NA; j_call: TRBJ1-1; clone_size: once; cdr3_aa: CASSAVLGGGGTEAFF; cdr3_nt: TGTGCCAGCAGCGCGGTATTGGGGGGAGGTGGCACTGAAGCTTTCTTT
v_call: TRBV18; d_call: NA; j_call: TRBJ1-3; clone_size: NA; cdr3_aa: CASSPRGLNSGNTIYF; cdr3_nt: TGTGCCAGCTCTCCCCGAGGACTGAACTCTGGAAACACCATATATTTT
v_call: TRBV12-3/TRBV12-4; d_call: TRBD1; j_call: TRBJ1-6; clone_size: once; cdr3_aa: CASSWTGYSPLHF; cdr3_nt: TGTGCCAGCAGTTGGACAGGTTATTCACCCCTCCACTTT
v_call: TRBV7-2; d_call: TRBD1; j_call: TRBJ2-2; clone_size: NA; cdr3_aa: CASSPRGYTGELFF; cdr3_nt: TGTGCCAGCAGCCCCAGGGGGTACACCGGGGAGCTGTTTTTT
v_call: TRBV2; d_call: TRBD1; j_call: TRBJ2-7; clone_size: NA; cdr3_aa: CASNRQGAGEQYF; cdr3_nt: TGTGCCAGCAATCGACAGGGGGCAGGGGAGCAGTACTTC
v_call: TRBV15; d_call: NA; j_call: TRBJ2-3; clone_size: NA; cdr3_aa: CATSRVGSTDTQYF; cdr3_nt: TGTGCCACCAGCAGAGTTGGCTCGACAGATACGCAGTATTTT
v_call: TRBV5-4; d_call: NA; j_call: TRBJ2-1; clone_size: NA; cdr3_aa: CASSLVLGGYNEQFF; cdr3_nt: TGTGCCAGCAGCTTGGTTTTGGGGGGCTACAATGAGCAGTTCTTC
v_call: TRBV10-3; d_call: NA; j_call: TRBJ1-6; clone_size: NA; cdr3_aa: CAISESLGEGPLHF; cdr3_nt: TGTGCCATCAGTGAGTCGTTGGGGGAGGGACCCCTCCACTTT
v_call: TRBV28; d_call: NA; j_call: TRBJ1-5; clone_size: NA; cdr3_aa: CASSFRGLGQPQHF; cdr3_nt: TGTGCCAGCAGTTTCAGAGGGTTGGGTCAGCCCCAGCATTTT
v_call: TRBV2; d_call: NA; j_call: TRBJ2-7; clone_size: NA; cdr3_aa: CASGGVFTYEQYF; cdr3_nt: TGTGCCAGCGGTGGTGTCTTTACCTACGAGCAGTACTTC
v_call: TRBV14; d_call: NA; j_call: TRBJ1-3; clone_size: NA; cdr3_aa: CASSQEARGQSGNTIYF; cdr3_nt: TGTGCCAGCAGCCAGGAAGCCCGGGGACAATCTGGAAACACCATATATTTT
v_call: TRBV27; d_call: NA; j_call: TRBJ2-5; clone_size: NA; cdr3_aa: CASSLDQGRETQYF; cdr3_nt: TGTGCCAGCAGTTTAGATCAGGGCCGAGAGACCCAGTACTTC
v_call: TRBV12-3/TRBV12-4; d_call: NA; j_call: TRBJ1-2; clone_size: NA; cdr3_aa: CASSQTVNYGYTF; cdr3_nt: TGTGCCAGCAGCCAGACAGTTAACTATGGCTACACCTTC
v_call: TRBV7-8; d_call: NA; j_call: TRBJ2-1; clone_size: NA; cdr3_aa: CASKRVAEDNEQFF; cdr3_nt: TGTGCCAGCAAGAGAGTAGCGGAGGACAATGAGCAGTTCTTC
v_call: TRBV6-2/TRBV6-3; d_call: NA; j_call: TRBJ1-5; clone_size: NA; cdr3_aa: CASSYRSGQFYSNQPQHF; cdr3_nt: TGTGCCAGCAGTTACCGCTCCGGACAGTTCTATAGCAATCAGCCCCAGCATTTT
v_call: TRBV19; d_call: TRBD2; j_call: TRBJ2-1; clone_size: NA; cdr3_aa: CASSMSSGRYSYNEQFF; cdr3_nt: TGTGCCAGTAGTATGTCTAGCGGGCGTTACTCCTACAATGAGCAGTTCTTC
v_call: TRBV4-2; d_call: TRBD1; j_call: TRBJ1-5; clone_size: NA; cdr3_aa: CASSQEARGRGNQPQHF; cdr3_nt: TGTGCCAGCAGCCAAGAAGCCAGGGGGCGAGGCAATCAGCCCCAGCATTTT
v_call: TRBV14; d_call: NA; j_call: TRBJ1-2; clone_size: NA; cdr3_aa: CASSRLQQGNGYTF; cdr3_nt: TGTGCCAGCAGCCGTCTCCAGCAGGGGAATGGCTACACCTTC
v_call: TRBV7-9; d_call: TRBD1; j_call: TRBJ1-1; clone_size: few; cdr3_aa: CASSSTGGRTEAFF; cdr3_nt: TGTGCCAGCAGCTCTACAGGGGGAAGGACTGAAGCTTTCTTT
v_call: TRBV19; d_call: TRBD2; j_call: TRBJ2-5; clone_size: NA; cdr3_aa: CASSIGGLAGEQETQYF; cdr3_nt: TGTGCCAGTAGTATAGGAGGACTAGCGGGGGAACAAGAGACCCAGTACTTC
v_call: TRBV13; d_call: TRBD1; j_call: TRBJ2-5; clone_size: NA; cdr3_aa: CASSKDRGQETQYF; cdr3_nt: TGTGCCAGCAGCAAAGACAGGGGACAAGAGACCCAGTACTTC
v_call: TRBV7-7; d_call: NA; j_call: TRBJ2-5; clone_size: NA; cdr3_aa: CASSPLQSREETQYF; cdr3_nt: TGTGCTAGCAGCCCCCTCCAGAGCAGGGAAGAGACCCAGTACTTC
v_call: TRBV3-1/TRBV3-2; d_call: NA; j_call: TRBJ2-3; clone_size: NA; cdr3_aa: CASSPGLGPDTQYF; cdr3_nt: TGTGCCAGCAGCCCTGGGTTGGGGCCAGATACGCAGTATTTT
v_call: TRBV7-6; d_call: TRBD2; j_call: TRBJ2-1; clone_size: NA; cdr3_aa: CASSGGLAGGGNEQFF; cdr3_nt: TGTGCCAGCAGCGGCGGACTAGCGGGAGGTGGCAATGAGCAGTTCTTC
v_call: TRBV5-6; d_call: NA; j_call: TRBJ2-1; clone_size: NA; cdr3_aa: CASSLRGRSYNEQFF; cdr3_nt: TGTGCCAGCAGCCTCAGGGGTCGCTCCTACAATGAGCAGTTCTTC
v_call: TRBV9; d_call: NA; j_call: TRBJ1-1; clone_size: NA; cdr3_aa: CASSVGSHRVSTEAFF; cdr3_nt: TGTGCCAGCAGCGTAGGTTCCCACAGGGTGTCCACTGAAGCTTTCTTT
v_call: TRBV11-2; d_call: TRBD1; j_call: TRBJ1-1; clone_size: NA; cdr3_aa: CASTPTPGQGAMNTEAFF; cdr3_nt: TGTGCCAGCACGCCAACCCCGGGACAGGGAGCTATGAACACTGAAGCTTTCTTT
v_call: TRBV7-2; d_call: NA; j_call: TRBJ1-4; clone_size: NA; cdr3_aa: CASSRGGGNEKLFF; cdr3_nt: TGTGCCAGCAGCCGGGGGGGCGGAAATGAAAAACTGTTTTTT
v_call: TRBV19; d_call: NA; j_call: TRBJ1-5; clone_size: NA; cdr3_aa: CASSMRDQPQHF; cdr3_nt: TGTGCCAGTAGTATGAGAGATCAGCCCCAGCATTTT
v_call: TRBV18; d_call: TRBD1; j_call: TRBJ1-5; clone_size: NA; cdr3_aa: CASSPQQGDQPQHF; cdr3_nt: TGTGCCAGCTCACCTCAGCAGGGGGATCAGCCCCAGCATTTT
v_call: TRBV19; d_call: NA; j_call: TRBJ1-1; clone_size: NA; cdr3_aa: CASSIDGRGTEAFF; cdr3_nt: TGTGCCAGTAGTATCGACGGCAGGGGCACTGAAGCTTTCTTT
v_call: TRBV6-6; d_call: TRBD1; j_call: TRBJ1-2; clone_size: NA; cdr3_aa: CASSQGQPFNYGYTF; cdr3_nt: TGTGCCAGCAGTCAGGGACAGCCATTTAACTATGGCTACACCTTC
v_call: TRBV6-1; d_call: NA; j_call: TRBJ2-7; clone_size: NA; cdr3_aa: CASSEPGPYEQYF; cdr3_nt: TGTGCCAGCAGTGAACCAGGGCCCTACGAGCAGTACTTC
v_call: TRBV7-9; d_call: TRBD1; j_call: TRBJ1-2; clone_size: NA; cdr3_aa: CASTREGARGYTF; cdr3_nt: TGTGCCAGCACCCGGGAGGGGGCAAGGGGCTACACCTTC
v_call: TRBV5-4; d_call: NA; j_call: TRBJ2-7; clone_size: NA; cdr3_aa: CASSLVQGSHEQYF; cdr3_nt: TGTGCCAGCAGCCTTGTACAGGGTTCCCACGAGCAGTACTTC
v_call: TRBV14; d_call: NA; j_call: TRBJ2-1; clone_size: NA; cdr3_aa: CASSPLAGNDNEQFF; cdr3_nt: TGTGCCAGCAGCCCGCTTGCGGGGAACGACAATGAGCAGTTCTTC
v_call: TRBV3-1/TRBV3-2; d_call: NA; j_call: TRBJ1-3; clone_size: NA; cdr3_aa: CASSQSGAGQLSGNTIYF; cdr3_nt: TGTGCCAGCAGCCAATCAGGGGCAGGACAGCTCTCTGGAAACACCATATATTTT